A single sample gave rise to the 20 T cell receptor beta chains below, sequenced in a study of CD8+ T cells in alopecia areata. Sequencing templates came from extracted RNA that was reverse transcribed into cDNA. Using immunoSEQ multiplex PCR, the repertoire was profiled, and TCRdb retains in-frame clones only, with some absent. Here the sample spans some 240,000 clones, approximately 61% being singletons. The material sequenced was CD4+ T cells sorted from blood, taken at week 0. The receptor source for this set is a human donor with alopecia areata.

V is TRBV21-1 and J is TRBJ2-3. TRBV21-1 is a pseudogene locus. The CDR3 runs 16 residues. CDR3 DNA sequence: TGTGCCAGCAGCATTCAACCCCCAGCCCGGACAGATACGCAGTATTTT. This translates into CASSIQPPARTDTQYF.

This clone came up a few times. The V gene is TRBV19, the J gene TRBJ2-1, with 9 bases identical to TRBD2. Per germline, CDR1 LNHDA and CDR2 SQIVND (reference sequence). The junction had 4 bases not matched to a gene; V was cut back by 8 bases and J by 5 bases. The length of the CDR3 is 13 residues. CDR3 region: CASASGNHNEQFF. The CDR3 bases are TGTGCCAGTGCTAGCGGGAACCACAATGAGCAGTTCTTC.

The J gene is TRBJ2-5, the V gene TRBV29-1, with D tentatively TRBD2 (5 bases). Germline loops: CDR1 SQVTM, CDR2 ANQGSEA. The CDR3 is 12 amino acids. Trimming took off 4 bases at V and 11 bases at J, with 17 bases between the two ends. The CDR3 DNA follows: TGCAGCGTTGCCCGACTGACCGGGGAGCAGTACTTC. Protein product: CSVARLTGEQYF.

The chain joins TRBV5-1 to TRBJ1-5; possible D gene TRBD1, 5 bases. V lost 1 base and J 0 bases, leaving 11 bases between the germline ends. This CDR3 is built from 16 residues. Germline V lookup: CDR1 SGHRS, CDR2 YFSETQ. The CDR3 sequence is CASSLLGPYSNQPQHF. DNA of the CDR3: TGCGCCAGCAGCTTGCTGGGACCGTATAGCAATCAGCCCCAGCATTTT.

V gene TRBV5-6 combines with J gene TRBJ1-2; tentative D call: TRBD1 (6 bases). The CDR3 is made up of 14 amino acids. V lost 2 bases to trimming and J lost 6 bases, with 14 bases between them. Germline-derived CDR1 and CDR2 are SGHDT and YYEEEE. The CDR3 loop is CASSLMNRVDGYTF. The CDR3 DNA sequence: TGTGCCAGCAGCTTAATGAACAGGGTGGATGGCTACACCTTC. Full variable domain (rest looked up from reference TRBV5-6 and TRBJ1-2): DAGVTQSPTHLIKTRGQQVTLRCSPKSGHDTVSWYQQALGQGPQFIFQYYEEEERQRGNFPDRFSGHQFPNYSSELNVNALLLGDSALYLCASSLMNRVDGYTFGSGTRLTVV.

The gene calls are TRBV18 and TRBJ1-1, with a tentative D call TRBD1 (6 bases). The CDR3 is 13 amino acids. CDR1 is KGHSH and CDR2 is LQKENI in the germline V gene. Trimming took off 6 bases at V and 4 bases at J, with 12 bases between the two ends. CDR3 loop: CASSLTGTTEAFF. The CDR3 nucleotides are TGTGCCAGCTCGCTTACAGGGACCACTGAAGCTTTCTTT.

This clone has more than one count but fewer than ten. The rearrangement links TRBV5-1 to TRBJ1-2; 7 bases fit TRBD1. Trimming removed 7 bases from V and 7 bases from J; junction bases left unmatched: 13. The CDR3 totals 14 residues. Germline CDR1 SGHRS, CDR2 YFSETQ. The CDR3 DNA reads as TGCGCCAGCGGTACTCAGGAGGGGGCGCCTGGCTACACCTTC. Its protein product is CASGTQEGAPGYTF.

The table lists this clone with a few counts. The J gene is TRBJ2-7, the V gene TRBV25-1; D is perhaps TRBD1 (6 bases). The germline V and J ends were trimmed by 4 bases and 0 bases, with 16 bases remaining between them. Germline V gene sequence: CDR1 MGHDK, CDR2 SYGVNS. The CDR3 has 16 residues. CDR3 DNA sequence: TGTGCCAGCAGTGCCCTGGGAACAGGGAACTCCTACGAGCAGTACTTC. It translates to CASSALGTGNSYEQYF.

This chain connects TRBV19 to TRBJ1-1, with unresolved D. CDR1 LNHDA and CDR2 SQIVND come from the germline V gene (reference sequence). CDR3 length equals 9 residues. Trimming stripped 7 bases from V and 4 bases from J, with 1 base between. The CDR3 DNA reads TGTGCCAGTATCACTGAAGCTTTCTTT. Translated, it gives CASITEAFF.

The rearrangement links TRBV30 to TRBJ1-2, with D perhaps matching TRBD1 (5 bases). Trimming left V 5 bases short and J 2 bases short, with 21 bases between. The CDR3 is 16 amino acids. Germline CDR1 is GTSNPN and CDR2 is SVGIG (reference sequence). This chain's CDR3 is CAWDAGFGGSNYGYTF. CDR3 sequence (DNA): TGTGCCTGGGACGCTGGGTTCGGGGGATCCAACTATGGCTACACCTTC.

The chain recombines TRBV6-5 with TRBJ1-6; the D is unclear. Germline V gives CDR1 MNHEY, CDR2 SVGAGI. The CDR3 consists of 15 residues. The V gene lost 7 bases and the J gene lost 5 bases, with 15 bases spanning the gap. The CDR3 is CASKLREGDNSPLHF. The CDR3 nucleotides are TGTGCCAGCAAACTGAGGGAGGGAGATAATTCACCCCTCCACTTT.

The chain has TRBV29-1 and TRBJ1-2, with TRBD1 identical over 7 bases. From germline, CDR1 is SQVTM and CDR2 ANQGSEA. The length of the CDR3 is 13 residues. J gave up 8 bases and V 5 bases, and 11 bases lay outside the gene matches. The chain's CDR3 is CSVSRDRAVGYTF. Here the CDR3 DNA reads TGCAGCGTTTCTAGAGACAGGGCCGTCGGCTACACCTTC.

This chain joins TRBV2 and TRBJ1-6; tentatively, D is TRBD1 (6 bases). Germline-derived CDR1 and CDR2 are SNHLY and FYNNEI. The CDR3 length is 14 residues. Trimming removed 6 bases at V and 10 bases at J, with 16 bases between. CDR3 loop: CASRQGTVGSPLHF. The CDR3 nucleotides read TGTGCCAGCAGGCAGGGGACTGTAGGGTCACCCCTCCACTTT.

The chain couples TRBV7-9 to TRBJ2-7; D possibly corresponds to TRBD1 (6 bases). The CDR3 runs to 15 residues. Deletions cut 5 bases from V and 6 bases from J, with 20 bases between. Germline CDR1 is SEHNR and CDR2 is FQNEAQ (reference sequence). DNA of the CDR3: TGTGCCAGCAGCCAGAGGGGACAAGAGTCTGGCGAGCAGTACTTC. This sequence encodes CASSQRGQESGEQYF.

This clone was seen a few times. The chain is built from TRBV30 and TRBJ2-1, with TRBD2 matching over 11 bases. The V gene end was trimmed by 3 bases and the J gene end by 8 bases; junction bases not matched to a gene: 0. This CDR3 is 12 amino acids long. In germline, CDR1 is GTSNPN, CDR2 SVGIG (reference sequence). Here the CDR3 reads CAWRGLADEQFF. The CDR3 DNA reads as TGTGCCTGGAGGGGACTAGCGGATGAGCAGTTCTTC. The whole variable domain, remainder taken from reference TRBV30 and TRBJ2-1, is SQTIHQWPATLVQPVGSPLSLECTVEGTSNPNLYWYRQAAGRGLQLLFYSVGIGQISSEVPQNLSASRPQDRQFILSSKKLLLSDSGFYLCAWRGLADEQFFGPGTRLTVL.

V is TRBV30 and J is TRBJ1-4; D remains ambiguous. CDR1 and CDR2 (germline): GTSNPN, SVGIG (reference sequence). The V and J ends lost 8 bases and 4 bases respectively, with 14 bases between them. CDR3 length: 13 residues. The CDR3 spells CASDRPDNEKLFF. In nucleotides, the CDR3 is TGTGCCAGTGATAGACCAGATAATGAAAAACTGTTTTTT.

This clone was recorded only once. The CDR3 sequence: CAWDRLGAYGYTF. The CDR3 nucleotides read TGTGCCTGGGACAGACTGGGGGCCTATGGCTACACCTTC. The J gene is TRBJ1-2, the V gene TRBV30; a possible D gene is TRBD1 (6 bases). V was clipped by 5 bases and J by 4 bases, with 14 bases between them. The length of the CDR3 is 13 residues. The germline V gene has CDR1 GTSNPN and CDR2 SVGIG (reference sequence).

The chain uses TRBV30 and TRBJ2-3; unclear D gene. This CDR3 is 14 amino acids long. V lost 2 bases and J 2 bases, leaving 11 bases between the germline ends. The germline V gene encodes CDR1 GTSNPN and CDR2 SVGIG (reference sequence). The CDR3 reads CAWSPGRVTDTQYF. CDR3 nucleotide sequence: TGTGCCTGGAGTCCCGGTCGGGTCACAGATACGCAGTATTTT. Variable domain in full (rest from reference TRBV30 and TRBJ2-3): SQTIHQWPATLVQPVGSPLSLECTVEGTSNPNLYWYRQAAGRGLQLLFYSVGIGQISSEVPQNLSASRPQDRQFILSSKKLLLSDSGFYLCAWSPGRVTDTQYFGPGTRLTVL.

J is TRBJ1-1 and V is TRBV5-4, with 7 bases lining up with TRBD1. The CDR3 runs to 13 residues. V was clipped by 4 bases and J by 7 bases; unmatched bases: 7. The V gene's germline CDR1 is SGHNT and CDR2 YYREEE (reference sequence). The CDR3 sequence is CASSATGRYEAFF. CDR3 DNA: TGTGCCAGCAGCGCGACAGGGCGTTATGAAGCTTTCTTT.

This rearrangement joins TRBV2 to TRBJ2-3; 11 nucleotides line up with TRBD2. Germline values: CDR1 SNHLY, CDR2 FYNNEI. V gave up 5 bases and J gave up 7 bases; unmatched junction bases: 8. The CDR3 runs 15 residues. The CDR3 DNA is TGTGCCAGCAGTCCGGGGACTAGCGGAACAAATACGCAGTATTTT. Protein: CASSPGTSGTNTQYF.